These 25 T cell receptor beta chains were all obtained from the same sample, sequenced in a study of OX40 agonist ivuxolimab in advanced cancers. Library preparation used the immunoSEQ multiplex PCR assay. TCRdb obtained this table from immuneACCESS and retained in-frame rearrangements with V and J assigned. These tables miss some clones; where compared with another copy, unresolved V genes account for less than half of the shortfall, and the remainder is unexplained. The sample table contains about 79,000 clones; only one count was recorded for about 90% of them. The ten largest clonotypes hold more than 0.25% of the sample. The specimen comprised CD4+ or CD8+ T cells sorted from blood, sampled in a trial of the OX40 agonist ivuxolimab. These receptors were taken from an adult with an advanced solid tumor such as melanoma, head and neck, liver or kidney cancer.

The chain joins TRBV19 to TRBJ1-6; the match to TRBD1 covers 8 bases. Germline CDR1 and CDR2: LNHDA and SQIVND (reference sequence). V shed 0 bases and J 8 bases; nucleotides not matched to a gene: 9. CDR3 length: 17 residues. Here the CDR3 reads CASSIDIGAGGYSPLHF. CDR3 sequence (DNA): TGTGCCAGTAGTATAGACATCGGGGCAGGGGGCTATTCACCCCTCCACTTT.

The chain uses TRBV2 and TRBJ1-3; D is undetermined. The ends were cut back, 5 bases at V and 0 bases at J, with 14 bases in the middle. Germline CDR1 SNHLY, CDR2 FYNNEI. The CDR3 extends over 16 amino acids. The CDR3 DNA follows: TGTGCCAGCAGTTCACGGACGGTAATCTCTGGAAACACCATATATTTT. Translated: CASSSRTVISGNTIYF.

In nucleotides, the CDR3 is TGCGCCAGCAGTCCAGGAGGGAACACTGAAGCTTTCTTT. Translation gives CASSPGGNTEAFF. The gene calls are TRBV10-1 and TRBJ1-1; D remains unclear. The V and J ends lost 5 bases and 1 base respectively, with 8 bases between them. Per germline, CDR1 WNHNN and CDR2 SYGVQD (reference sequence). The CDR3 spans 13 residues.

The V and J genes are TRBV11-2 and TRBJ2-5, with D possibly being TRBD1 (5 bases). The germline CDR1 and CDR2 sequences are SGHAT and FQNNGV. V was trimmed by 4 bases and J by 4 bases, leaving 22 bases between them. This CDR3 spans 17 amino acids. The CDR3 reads CASSSKLWQGIRETQYF. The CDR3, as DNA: TGTGCCAGCAGCTCCAAACTGTGGCAGGGTATCAGAGAGACCCAGTACTTC.

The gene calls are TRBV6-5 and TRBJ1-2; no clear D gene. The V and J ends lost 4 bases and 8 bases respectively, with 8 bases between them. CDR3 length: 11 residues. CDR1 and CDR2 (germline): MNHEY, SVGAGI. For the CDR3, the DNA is TGTGCCAGCAGTTCGTTGGGGGGCTACACCTTC. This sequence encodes CASSSLGGYTF.

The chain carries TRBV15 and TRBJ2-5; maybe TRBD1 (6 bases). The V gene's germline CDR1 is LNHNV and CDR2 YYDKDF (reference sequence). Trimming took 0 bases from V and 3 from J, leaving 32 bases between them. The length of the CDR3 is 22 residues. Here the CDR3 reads CATSRDSGDAFLGHRGEETQYF. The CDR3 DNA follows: TGTGCCACCAGCAGAGATTCAGGGGACGCTTTTCTTGGGCACCGGGGTGAAGAGACCCAGTACTTC.

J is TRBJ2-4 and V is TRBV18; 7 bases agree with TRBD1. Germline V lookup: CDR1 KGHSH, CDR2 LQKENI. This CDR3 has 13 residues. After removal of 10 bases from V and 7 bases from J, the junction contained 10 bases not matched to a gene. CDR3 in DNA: TGTGCCACCGCGGACAGGAGAGGGAACATTCAGTACTTC. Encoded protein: CATADRRGNIQYF.

CDR3 sequence: CASSPLKQLGQGNEKLFF. CDR3 sequence (DNA): TGTGCCAGCTCACCGCTAAAACAACTGGGACAGGGGAATGAAAAACTGTTTTTT. The chain joins TRBV18 to TRBJ1-4, with 10 bases aligning to TRBD1. The CDR3 runs 18 residues. V was clipped by 3 bases and J by 5 bases; unmatched bases: 12. The germline gives CDR1 KGHSH, CDR2 LQKENI.

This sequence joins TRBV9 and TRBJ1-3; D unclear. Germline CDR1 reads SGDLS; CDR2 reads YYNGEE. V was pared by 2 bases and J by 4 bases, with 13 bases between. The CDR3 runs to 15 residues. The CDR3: CASSVTGVLGNTIYF. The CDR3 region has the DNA TGTGCCAGCAGCGTGACCGGGGTCCTGGGAAACACCATATATTTT. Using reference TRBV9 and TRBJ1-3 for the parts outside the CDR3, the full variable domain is DSGVTQTPKHLITATGQRVTLRCSPRSGDLSVYWYQQSLDQGLQFLIQYYNGEERAKGNILERFSAQQFPDLHSELNLSSLELGDSALYFCASSVTGVLGNTIYFGEGSWLTVV.

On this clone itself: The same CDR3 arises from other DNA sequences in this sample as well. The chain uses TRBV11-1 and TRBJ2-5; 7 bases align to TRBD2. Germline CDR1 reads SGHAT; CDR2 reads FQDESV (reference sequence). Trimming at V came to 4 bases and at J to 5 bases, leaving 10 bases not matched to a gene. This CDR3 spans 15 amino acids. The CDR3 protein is CASSSAGRGGETQYF. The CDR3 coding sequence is TGTGCCAGCAGCTCAGCGGGTCGGGGAGGGGAGACCCAGTACTTC.

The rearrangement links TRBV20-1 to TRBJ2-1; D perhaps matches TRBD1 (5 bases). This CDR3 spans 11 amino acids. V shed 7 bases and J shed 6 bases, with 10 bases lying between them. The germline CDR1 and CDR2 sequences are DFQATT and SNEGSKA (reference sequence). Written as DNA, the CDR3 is TGCAGTGTTAGGGGTGGCAATGAGCAGTTCTTC. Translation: CSVRGGNEQFF.

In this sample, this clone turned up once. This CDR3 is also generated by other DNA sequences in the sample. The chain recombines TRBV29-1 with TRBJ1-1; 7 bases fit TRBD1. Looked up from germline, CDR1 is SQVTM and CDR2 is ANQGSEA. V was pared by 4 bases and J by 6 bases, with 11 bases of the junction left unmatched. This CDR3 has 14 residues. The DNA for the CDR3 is TGCAGCGTTGGTGGGGGCAGGGGGGTGGCTGAAGCTTTCTTT. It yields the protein CSVGGGRGVAEAFF.

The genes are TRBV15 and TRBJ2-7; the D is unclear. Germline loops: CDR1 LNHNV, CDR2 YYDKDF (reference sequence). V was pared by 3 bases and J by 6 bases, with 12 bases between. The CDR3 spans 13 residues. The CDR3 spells CATSSGAAGEQYV. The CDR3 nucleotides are TGTGCCACCAGCAGCGGCGCCGCCGGCGAGCAGTACGTC.

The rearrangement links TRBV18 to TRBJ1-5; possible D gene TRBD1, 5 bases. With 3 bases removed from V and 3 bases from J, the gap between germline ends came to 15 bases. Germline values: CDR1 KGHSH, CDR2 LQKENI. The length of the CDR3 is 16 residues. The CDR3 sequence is CASSPRDPTANQPQHF. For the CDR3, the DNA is TGTGCCAGCTCACCTCGGGACCCTACGGCCAATCAGCCCCAGCATTTT.

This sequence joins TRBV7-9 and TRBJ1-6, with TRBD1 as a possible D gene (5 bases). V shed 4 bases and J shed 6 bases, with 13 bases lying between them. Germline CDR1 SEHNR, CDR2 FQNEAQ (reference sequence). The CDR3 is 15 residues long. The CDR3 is CASSSQGDGNSPLHF. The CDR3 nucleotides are TGTGCCAGCAGCTCGCAGGGTGATGGTAATTCACCCCTCCACTTT. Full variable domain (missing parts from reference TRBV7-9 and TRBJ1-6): DTGVSQNPRHKITKRGQNVTFRCDPISEHNRLYWYRQTLGQGPEFLTYFQNEAQLEKSRLLSDRFSAERPKGSFSTLEIQRTEQGDSAMYLCASSSQGDGNSPLHFGNGTRLTVT.

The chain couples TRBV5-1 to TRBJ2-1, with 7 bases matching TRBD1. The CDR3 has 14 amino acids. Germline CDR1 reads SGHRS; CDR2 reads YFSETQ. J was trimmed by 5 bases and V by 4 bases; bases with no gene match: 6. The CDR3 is CASSPGQPDNEQFF. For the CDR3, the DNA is TGCGCCAGCAGCCCGGGACAGCCTGACAATGAGCAGTTCTTC. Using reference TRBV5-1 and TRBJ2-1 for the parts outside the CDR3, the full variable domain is KAGVTQTPRYLIKTRGQQVTLSCSPISGHRSVSWYQQTPGQGLQFLFEYFSETQRNKGNFPGRFSGRQFSNSRSEMNVSTLELGDSALYLCASSPGQPDNEQFFGPGTRLTVL.

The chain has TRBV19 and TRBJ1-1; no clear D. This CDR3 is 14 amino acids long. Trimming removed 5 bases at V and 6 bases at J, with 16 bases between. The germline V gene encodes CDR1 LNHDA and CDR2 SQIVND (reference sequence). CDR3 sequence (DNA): TGTGCCAGTAGTCTACGGACCGACCGGGCTGAAGCTTTCTTT. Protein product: CASSLRTDRAEAFF. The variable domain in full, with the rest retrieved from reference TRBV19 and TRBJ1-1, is DGGITQSPKYLFRKEGQNVTLSCEQNLNHDAMYWYRQDPGQGLRLIYYSQIVNDFQKGDIAEGYSVSREKKESFPLTVTSAQKNPTAFYLCASSLRTDRAEAFFGQGTRLTVV.

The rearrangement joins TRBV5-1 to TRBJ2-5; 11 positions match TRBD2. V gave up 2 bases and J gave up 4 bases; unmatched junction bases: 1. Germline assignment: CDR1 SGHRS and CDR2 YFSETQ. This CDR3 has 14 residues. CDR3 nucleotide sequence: TGCGCCAGCAGCTTTGGGACTAGCGGAGAGACCCAGTACTTC. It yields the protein CASSFGTSGETQYF. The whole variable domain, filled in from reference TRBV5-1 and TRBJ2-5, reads KAGVTQTPRYLIKTRGQQVTLSCSPISGHRSVSWYQQTPGQGLQFLFEYFSETQRNKGNFPGRFSGRQFSNSRSEMNVSTLELGDSALYLCASSFGTSGETQYFGPGTRLLVL.

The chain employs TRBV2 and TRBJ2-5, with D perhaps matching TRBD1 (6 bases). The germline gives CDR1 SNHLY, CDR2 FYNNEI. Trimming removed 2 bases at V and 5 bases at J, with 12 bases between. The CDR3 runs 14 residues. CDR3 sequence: CASSESGGQETQYF. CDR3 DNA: TGTGCCAGCAGTGAATCTGGGGGCCAGGAGACCCAGTACTTC.

The DNA for the CDR3 is TGCGCCAGCAGCATAGACAGGGGGAAGGGGACTGAAGCTTTCTTT. This translates into CASSIDRGKGTEAFF. This chain joins TRBV5-1 and TRBJ1-1; 9 bases are a match to TRBD1. The V and J ends lost 4 bases and 5 bases, in that order; junction bases with no gene match: 9. The CDR3 is 15 amino acids. Germline CDR1 SGHRS, CDR2 YFSETQ.

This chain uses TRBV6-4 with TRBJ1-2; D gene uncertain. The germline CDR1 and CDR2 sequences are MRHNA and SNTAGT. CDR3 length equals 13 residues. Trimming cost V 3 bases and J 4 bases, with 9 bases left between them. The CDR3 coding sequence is TGTGCCAGCAGTGATCTCTTAGGCTATGGCTACACCTTC. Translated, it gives CASSDLLGYGYTF.

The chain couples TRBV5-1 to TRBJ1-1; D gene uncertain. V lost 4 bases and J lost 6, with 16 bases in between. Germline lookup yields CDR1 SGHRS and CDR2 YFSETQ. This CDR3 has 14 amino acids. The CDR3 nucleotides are TGCGCCAGCAGCGGAGGGTTATCGGTCGCTGAAGCTTTCTTT. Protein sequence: CASSGGLSVAEAFF.

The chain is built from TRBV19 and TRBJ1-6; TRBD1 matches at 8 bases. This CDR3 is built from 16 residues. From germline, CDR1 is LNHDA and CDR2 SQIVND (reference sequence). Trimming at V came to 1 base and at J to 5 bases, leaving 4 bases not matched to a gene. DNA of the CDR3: TGTGCCAGTAGTATAGTGACAGGGGTTAATAATTCACCCCTCCACTTT. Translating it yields CASSIVTGVNNSPLHF. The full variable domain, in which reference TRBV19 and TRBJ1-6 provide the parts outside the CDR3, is DGGITQSPKYLFRKEGQNVTLSCEQNLNHDAMYWYRQDPGQGLRLIYYSQIVNDFQKGDIAEGYSVSREKKESFPLTVTSAQKNPTAFYLCASSIVTGVNNSPLHFGNGTRLTVT.

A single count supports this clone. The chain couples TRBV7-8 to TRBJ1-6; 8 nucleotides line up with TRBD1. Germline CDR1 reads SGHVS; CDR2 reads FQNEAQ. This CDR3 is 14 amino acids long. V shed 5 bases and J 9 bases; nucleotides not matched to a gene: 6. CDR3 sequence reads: CASSTGQGSSPLHF. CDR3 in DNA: TGTGCCAGCAGCACCGGACAGGGTAGTTCACCCCTCCACTTT.

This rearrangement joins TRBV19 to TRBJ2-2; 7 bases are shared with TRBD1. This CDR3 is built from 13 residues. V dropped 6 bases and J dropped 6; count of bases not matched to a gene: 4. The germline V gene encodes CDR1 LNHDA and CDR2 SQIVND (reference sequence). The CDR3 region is CASRTGAAGELFF. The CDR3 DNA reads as TGTGCCAGTAGAACAGGGGCCGCCGGGGAGCTGTTTTTT. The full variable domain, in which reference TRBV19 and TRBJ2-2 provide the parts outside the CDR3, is DGGITQSPKYLFRKEGQNVTLSCEQNLNHDAMYWYRQDPGQGLRLIYYSQIVNDFQKGDIAEGYSVSREKKESFPLTVTSAQKNPTAFYLCASRTGAAGELFFGEGSRLTVL.